Following are 23 T cell receptor beta chains from one sample sequenced in a study of vaccination and CD4 T cells after COVID-19. Treatment indicated: roughly nine-day PBMC culture with coronavirus spike peptide pools or control peptides (ViraFEST assay). Cultured CD4+ T-cell DNA underwent Oncomine TCR Beta short-read sequencing. TCRdb used MiXCR to reprocess the PCR reads, holding one entry per CDR3 protein. Among about 16,000 distinct CDR3 sequences listed, about 56% were seen once. Their recognized antigens are unknown. Sequenced sample: CD4+ T cells from blood, cultured in vitro. These receptors were obtained from a human donor who had recovered from COVID-19.

The chain combines TRBV6-2 or TRBV6-3 with TRBJ1-2; TRBD1 agrees at 8 bases. The CDR3 length is 13 residues. Germline CDR1 is MNHEY and CDR2 is SVGEGT. V gave up 6 bases and J gave up 6 bases; unmatched junction bases: 6. CDR3 nucleotides: TGTGCCAGCAGGACAGGGGTATACGATGGCTACACCTTC. This codes for CASRTGVYDGYTF.

The chain recombines TRBV6-5 with TRBJ1-2; 10 bases line up with TRBD1. Germline CDR1 MNHEY, CDR2 SVGAGI. V gave up 4 bases and J gave up 8 bases; unmatched junction bases: 10. CDR3 length: 15 residues. This CDR3 is CASSSPGTGVEGYTF. CDR3 in DNA: TGTGCCAGCAGTTCTCCCGGGACAGGGGTCGAGGGCTACACCTTC.

This sequence joins TRBV7-9 and TRBJ2-7; D ambiguous. V lost 0 bases and J 3 bases, leaving 9 bases between the germline ends. CDR3 length equals 14 residues. Germline V CDR1 and CDR2: SEHNR, FQNEAQ (reference sequence). The DNA of the CDR3 is TGTGCCAGCAGCTTAGCCGGTACGGACTACGAGCAGTACTTC. Translating gives CASSLAGTDYEQYF.

This clonotype has only a few counts. The V and J genes are TRBV5-1 and TRBJ2-5; 12 bases are a match to TRBD1. Germline CDR1 is SGHRS and CDR2 is YFSETQ. The CDR3 spans 16 residues. Unmatched junction bases numbered 4, after V lost 4 bases and J lost 0 bases. The CDR3 DNA is TGCGCCAGCAGCCCGGGGACAGGGGGCTACCAAGAGACCCAGTACTTC. It encodes CASSPGTGGYQETQYF.

This sequence joins TRBV19 and TRBJ2-7; TRBD1 matches at 8 bases. CDR1 and CDR2 (germline): LNHDA, SQIVND (reference sequence). The CDR3 extends over 14 amino acids. The trim removed 1 base at V and 2 bases at J, leaving 1 base unmatched. CDR3 DNA: TGTGCCAGTAGTATAGCGACAGGGGCCTACGAGCAGTACTTC. Translation gives CASSIATGAYEQYF.

The rearrangement uses TRBV19 and TRBJ1-3; D might be TRBD1 (5 bases). V dropped 3 bases and J dropped 5 bases, with 8 bases sitting between them. The CDR3 contains 13 residues. Germline CDR1 and CDR2: LNHDA and SQIVND (reference sequence). Written as DNA, the CDR3 is TGTGCCAGTAGTATCCGGGACCGAAACACCATATATTTT. This translates into CASSIRDRNTIYF.

This clonotype was counted between two and nine times. The rearrangement joins TRBV14 to TRBJ1-6; no firm D call. Germline V CDR1 and CDR2: SGHDN, FVKESK. CDR3 length: 13 amino acids. V lost 6 bases and J lost 8, with 11 bases in between. This chain's CDR3 is CASSTLGHSPLHF. Here the CDR3 DNA reads TGTGCCAGCAGTACCCTGGGTCATTCACCCCTCCACTTT. Variable domain in full (rest from reference TRBV14 and TRBJ1-6): EAGVTQFPSHSVIEKGQTVTLRCDPISGHDNLYWYRRVMGKEIKFLLHFVKESKQDESGMPNNRFLAERTGGTYSTLKVQPAELEDSGVYFCASSTLGHSPLHFGNGTRLTVT.

The rearrangement uses TRBV5-8 and TRBJ1-1, with TRBD1 as a possible D gene (5 bases). V was trimmed by 4 bases and J by 1 base, leaving 14 bases between them. The germline V gene has CDR1 SGHTS and CDR2 YDEGEE. The CDR3 runs 15 residues. The CDR3 DNA follows: TGTGCCAGCAGCAGGGGTGGACACCCGAACACTGAAGCTTTCTTT. This translates into CASSRGGHPNTEAFF.

The chain links TRBV2 to TRBJ1-5; no definite D call. V lost 2 bases to trimming and J lost 5 bases, with 10 bases between them. Germline loops: CDR1 SNHLY, CDR2 FYNNEI. CDR3 length equals 14 residues. CDR3 amino acids: CASSERQGDQPQHF. For the CDR3, the DNA is TGTGCCAGCAGTGAACGGCAAGGAGATCAGCCCCAGCATTTT.

This sequence joins TRBV20-1 and TRBJ2-5, with D unclear. Trimming cost V 1 base and J 4 bases, with 10 bases left between them. CDR3 size: 13 residues. The germline V gene has CDR1 DFQATT and CDR2 SNEGSKA (reference sequence). The CDR3 nucleotides read TGCAGTGCTAGAGCCGTGACGATAGAGACCCAGTACTTC. Its translation is CSARAVTIETQYF.

The chain recombines TRBV20-1 with TRBJ2-5, with D perhaps assigned TRBD1 or TRBD2 (5 bases each). Germline CDR1 reads DFQATT; CDR2 reads SNEGSKA (reference sequence). The CDR3 length is 14 residues. The ends were cut back, 6 bases at V and 2 bases at J, with 16 bases in the middle. The DNA for the CDR3 is TGCAGTGCGGGAAACCAGGGAGCGCAAGAGACCCAGTACTTC. Protein product: CSAGNQGAQETQYF.

The CDR3 loop reads CASGTDLQETQYF. CDR3 in DNA: TGTGCCAGCGGGACTGACCTGCAAGAGACCCAGTACTTC. J is TRBJ2-5 and V is TRBV6-1, with a weak D call TRBD2 (6 bases). This CDR3 contains 13 residues. The V and J ends lost 8 bases and 2 bases respectively, with 12 bases between them. Germline V gene sequence: CDR1 MNHNS, CDR2 SASEGT.

In this sample, this clonotype turned up a few times. The V gene is TRBV7-9, the J gene TRBJ1-3; D possibly corresponds to TRBD1 (5 bases). The V gene lost 4 bases and the J gene lost 6 bases, with 22 bases spanning the gap. The CDR3 spans 17 residues. Germline CDR1 reads SEHNR; CDR2 reads FQNEAQ (reference sequence). The CDR3, as DNA: TGTGCCAGCAGCTCGCGAAAGACAGCAGACGCTACAAACACCATATATTTT. Amino acids: CASSSRKTADATNTIYF.

This rearrangement joins TRBV20-1 to TRBJ2-1; 7 nucleotides align to TRBD1. Germline V lookup: CDR1 DFQATT, CDR2 SNEGSKA (reference sequence). This CDR3 comprises 12 residues. V lost 3 bases, J lost 7 bases, and 3 bases stayed unmatched. The CDR3 loop reads CSASKQGNEQFF. CDR3 coding DNA: TGCAGTGCTAGCAAACAGGGGAATGAGCAGTTCTTC.

The table lists this clonotype with a few counts. The chain employs TRBV21-1 and TRBJ2-3; TRBD2 is the table's D call, not checked against the DNA. TRBV21-1 is a known pseudogene. The CDR3 consists of 15 residues. The DNA for the CDR3 is TGTGCCAGCAGCAAGGCAGATCTGGGCCCAGATACGCAGTATTTT. It encodes CASSKADLGPDTQYF.

The J gene is TRBJ1-1, the V gene TRBV30; D uncertain. Looked up from germline, CDR1 is GTSNPN and CDR2 is SVGIG (reference sequence). The CDR3 is 15 amino acids. Trimming shortened V by 0 bases and J by 4 bases, and 15 bases separated the two germline ends. The CDR3 protein is CAWSVLRGVVTEAFF. CDR3 in DNA: TGTGCCTGGAGTGTACTTCGCGGGGTGGTCACTGAAGCTTTCTTT.

There are a few counts of this clonotype. J is TRBJ2-1 and V is TRBV6-1; a possible D gene is TRBD2 (6 bases). Germline CDR1 MNHNS, CDR2 SASEGT. Trimming stripped 4 bases from V and 0 bases from J, with 22 bases between. The CDR3 totals 19 residues. CDR3 protein: CASSGGFDGTALSYNEQFF. As DNA, the CDR3 is TGTGCCAGCAGTGGGGGATTCGACGGGACTGCCCTCTCCTACAATGAGCAGTTCTTC.

This clonotype was seen a few times. The V gene is TRBV5-1, the J gene TRBJ2-7; maybe TRBD2 (6 bases). CDR1 and CDR2 (germline): SGHRS, YFSETQ. The CDR3 totals 16 residues. V lost 7 bases, J lost 2 bases, and 22 bases lay in between. The CDR3 protein is CASCPSSAYLPYEQYF. CDR3 nucleotides: TGCGCCAGCTGCCCTTCTAGCGCCTACCTCCCCTACGAGCAGTACTTC.

This clonotype was observed a handful of times. The genes are TRBV20-1 and TRBJ1-5; 9 nucleotides align to TRBD1. This CDR3 has 14 residues. CDR1 is DFQATT, CDR2 SNEGSKA, per germline (reference sequence). Trimming at V came to 4 bases and at J to 3 bases, leaving 4 bases not matched to a gene. The DNA of the CDR3 is TGCAGTGCTACCTGGACAGGGGACAATCAGCCCCAGCATTTT. As protein: CSATWTGDNQPQHF.

The chain links TRBV7-9 to TRBJ1-2; possible D gene TRBD1, 5 bases. Trimming pared 5 bases from V and 4 bases from J, leaving 17 bases between. In germline, CDR1 is SEHNR, CDR2 FQNEAQ (reference sequence). The CDR3 consists of 15 residues. CDR3 sequence reads: CASSQEGFAGYGYTF. The CDR3 nucleotides read TGTGCCAGCAGCCAGGAGGGGTTTGCGGGCTATGGCTACACCTTC. Full variable domain (missing parts from reference TRBV7-9 and TRBJ1-2): DTGVSQNPRHKITKRGQNVTFRCDPISEHNRLYWYRQTLGQGPEFLTYFQNEAQLEKSRLLSDRFSAERPKGSFSTLEIQRTEQGDSAMYLCASSQEGFAGYGYTFGSGTRLTVV.

The V and J genes are TRBV7-2 and TRBJ2-3; D remains unclear. Germline V gene data show CDR1 as SGHTA and CDR2 as FQGNSA. V shed 5 bases and J shed 2 bases, with 11 bases lying between them. There are 14 residues in the CDR3. CDR3: CASSPVQATDTQYF. The CDR3 region has the DNA TGTGCCAGCAGCCCAGTTCAAGCCACAGATACGCAGTATTTT.

The chain employs TRBV20-1 and TRBJ2-5; 12 nucleotides match TRBD2. The CDR3 totals 14 residues. Germline V lookup: CDR1 DFQATT, CDR2 SNEGSKA (reference sequence). Trimming cost V 4 bases and J 5 bases; bases outside gene matches: 5. CDR3 sequence reads: CSATSGRAVETQYF. CDR3 nucleotides: TGCAGTGCTACTAGCGGGAGGGCCGTGGAGACCCAGTACTTC.

The chain links TRBV20-1 to TRBJ2-1; TRBD2 matches 7 bases. Germline-derived CDR1 and CDR2 are DFQATT and SNEGSKA (reference sequence). The CDR3 has 14 residues. Trimming cost V 5 bases and J 10 bases; bases outside gene matches: 14. The CDR3 region is CSAPRRDYGREQFF. The CDR3 DNA is TGCAGTGCTCCTCGCCGGGACTACGGTCGGGAGCAGTTCTTC.